Presented here are 22 T cell receptor beta chains from one specimen sequenced in a study of technical replicates of blood from a handful of donors. Some clones are missing from TCRdb's copy, which holds only in-frame ones; the method was immunoSEQ multiplex PCR. The repertoire holds over 70,000 clones, with almost 98% as singletons. Sequencing used T cells isolated from PBMCs. The receptors here all came from a human donor in good health.

The chain has TRBV1 and TRBJ1-1; whether TRBD1, the table's D call, matches the DNA was not checked. TRBV1 is a listed pseudogene. The CDR3 is 19 amino acids. The CDR3 loop is CTSSQDRDRGPEERTEAFF. In DNA, the CDR3 is TGCACCAGCAGCCAAGATCGAGACAGGGGCCCCGAGGAGAGGACTGAAGCTTTCTTT.

V and J are TRBV20-1 and TRBJ2-1; D is undetermined. There are 11 residues in the CDR3. Per the germline V gene, CDR1 is DFQATT and CDR2 is SNEGSKA (reference sequence). The CDR3 DNA reads TGCAACTACCTAGTGCGGAATGAGCAGTTCTTC. This codes for CNYLVRNEQFF.

This rearrangement joins TRBV7-9 to TRBJ1-5; 8 positions match TRBD1. Germline V gene sequence: CDR1 SEHNR, CDR2 FQNEAQ (reference sequence). Trimming at V came to 4 bases and at J to 6 bases, leaving 5 bases not matched to a gene. CDR3 size: 14 residues. The CDR3 reads CASSSNRGAQPQHF. CDR3 nucleotides: TGTGCCAGCAGCTCAAACAGGGGGGCTCAGCCCCAGCATTTT.

This rearrangement joins TRBV5-1 to TRBJ1-2, with a possible D match to TRBD1 (5 bases). Germline CDR1 and CDR2: SGHRS and YFSETQ. Trimming stripped 5 bases from V and 3 bases from J, with 32 bases between. The CDR3 runs 20 residues. The CDR3 sequence is CASSPTNRIGRQNWDYGYTF. The DNA of the CDR3 is TGCGCCAGCAGTCCTACGAACAGGATCGGGCGACAAAATTGGGACTATGGCTACACCTTC.

The CDR3 DNA is TGTGCCTGGAGCCTCGGTGGACTAGCTGTGTATGGCTACACCTTC. Its translation is CAWSLGGLAVYGYTF. J is TRBJ1-2 and V is TRBV30, with D hard to call. The CDR3 is 15 residues long. V gave up 3 bases and J gave up 5 bases, with 19 bases separating them. Germline V lookup: CDR1 GTSNPN, CDR2 SVGIG (reference sequence).

The chain is built from TRBV5-1 and TRBJ2-7, with 11 bases matching TRBD1. The CDR3 contains 16 residues. From germline, CDR1 is SGHRS and CDR2 YFSETQ. The ends lost 3 bases at V and 7 bases at J; junction bases unmatched: 12. The CDR3 sequence is CASSSRTGGASAEQYF. Written as DNA, the CDR3 is TGCGCCAGCAGCTCCCGGACAGGGGGCGCGTCTGCGGAGCAGTACTTC.

The rearrangement links TRBV10-3 to TRBJ1-1; unclear D gene. The CDR3 contains 12 residues. Germline V lookup: CDR1 ENHRY, CDR2 SYGVKD. With 4 bases removed from V and 7 bases from J, the gap between germline ends came to 10 bases. CDR3 coding DNA: TGTGCCATCAGTGCGCCCGCCAGTGAAGCTTTCTTT. This translates into CAISAPASEAFF.

The chain employs TRBV30 and TRBJ2-7; 7 bases align to TRBD2. The CDR3 consists of 14 residues. CDR1 and CDR2 from the germline V gene are GTSNPN and SVGIG (reference sequence). The V segment lost 2 bases and the J segment 5 bases; nucleotides outside the gene matches: 9. For the CDR3, the DNA is TGTGCCTGGAGTCACGGGGGGATGGACGACGAGCAGTACTTC. Translation: CAWSHGGMDDEQYF.

V gene TRBV5-1 combines with J gene TRBJ2-7, with 9 bases that match TRBD2. This CDR3 is built from 17 residues. CDR1 and CDR2 (germline): SGHRS, YFSETQ. With V trimmed by 2 bases and J by 0 bases, 9 bases remained unmatched. CDR3 loop: CASSFELAGVISYEQYF. Here the CDR3 DNA reads TGCGCCAGCAGCTTTGAACTAGCGGGTGTGATCTCCTACGAGCAGTACTTC.

The chain couples TRBV27 to TRBJ2-7; the D gene is possibly TRBD1 (6 bases). The CDR3 spans 15 residues. Germline CDR1 and CDR2: MNHEY and SMNVEV (reference sequence). V lost 6 bases, J lost 1 base, and 16 bases lay in between. This CDR3 is CASSYLQGLSYEQYF. Written as DNA, the CDR3 is TGTGCCAGCAGCTACCTACAGGGTCTGTCCTACGAGCAGTACTTC.

The rearrangement joins TRBV6-1 to TRBJ1-1; 7 bases fit TRBD1. Germline V gene sequence: CDR1 MNHNS, CDR2 SASEGT. J was trimmed by 6 bases and V by 5 bases; bases with no gene match: 6. This CDR3 is built from 13 residues. As DNA, the CDR3 is TGTGCCAGCAGTCGAGACAGGGCCCCTGAAGCTTTCTTT. It is translated as CASSRDRAPEAFF.

The rearrangement links TRBV5-1 to TRBJ1-3; 7 bases are a match to TRBD1. Germline trimming cut 9 bases from V and 7 bases from J; bases unmatched to any gene: 16. There are 15 residues in the CDR3. Germline-derived CDR1 and CDR2 are SGHRS and YFSETQ. CDR3 in amino acids: CATSLGGQSYNTIYF. CDR3 DNA sequence: TGCGCCACCTCTTTGGGGGGACAGTCATACAACACCATATATTTT.

The chain employs TRBV6-1 and TRBJ2-7; weak D call: TRBD2 (5 bases). Germline lookup yields CDR1 MNHNS and CDR2 SASEGT. Trimming cost V 8 bases and J 6 bases, with 14 bases left between them. This CDR3 contains 12 residues. The CDR3: CASRVIASEQYF. CDR3 in DNA: TGTGCCAGCCGGGTAATAGCGAGCGAGCAGTACTTC.

This clone appeared once. The chain has TRBV6-1 and TRBJ1-5, with D possibly being TRBD1 (6 bases). V gave up 6 bases and J gave up 5 bases, with 11 bases separating them. Looked up from germline, CDR1 is MNHNS and CDR2 is SASEGT. This CDR3 contains 13 residues. For the CDR3, the DNA is TGTGCCAGCAGAGGGGGGGGCGATCAGCCCCAGCATTTT. Residues: CASRGGGDQPQHF.

J is TRBJ2-2 and V is TRBV6-6; a possible D gene is TRBD1 (6 bases). Germline values: CDR1 MNHNY, CDR2 SVGAGI (reference sequence). The CDR3 has 15 residues. The V end lost 4 bases, the J end lost 2 bases, and 11 bases lay between the germline ends. The CDR3 is CASSSGGLNTGELFF. Written as DNA, the CDR3 is TGTGCCAGCAGTTCTGGGGGCCTAAACACCGGGGAGCTGTTTTTT.

The chain carries TRBV28 and TRBJ1-2; TRBD1 matches 10 bases. Germline CDR1 and CDR2: MDHEN and SYDVKM. The junction had 10 bases not matched to a gene; V was cut back by 5 bases and J by 1 base. This CDR3 is built from 17 residues. For the CDR3, the DNA is TGTGCCAGCAGTCCGGGGACAGGGGCCTCCCTTAACTATGGCTACACCTTC. Its translation is CASSPGTGASLNYGYTF.

The CDR3 sequence is CASSYSGTSSTGELFF. The CDR3 DNA sequence: TGTGCCAGCAGCTACTCCGGGACTAGCTCCACCGGGGAGCTGTTTTTT. The V gene is TRBV13, the J gene TRBJ2-2; 9 bases are shared with TRBD2. This CDR3 has 16 residues. Germline loops: CDR1 PRHDT, CDR2 FYEKMQ (reference sequence). V was pared by 4 bases and J by 4 bases, with 7 bases of the junction left unmatched. The full variable domain, rest sourced from reference TRBV13 and TRBJ2-2, is AAGVIQSPRHLIKEKRETATLKCYPIPRHDTVYWYQQGPGQDPQFLISFYEKMQSDKGSIPDRFSAQQFSDYHSELNMSSLELGDSALYFCASSYSGTSSTGELFFGEGSRLTVL.

The chain uses TRBV6-5 and TRBJ2-7; 9 positions agree with TRBD1. Germline CDR1 is MNHEY and CDR2 is SVGAGI. Losses at the gene ends were 0 bases for V and 5 bases for J; bases not matched to a gene: 5. The CDR3 loop spans 15 amino acids. Written as DNA, the CDR3 is TGTGCCAGCAGTTACTCCCGGACAGGGGTCCACGAGCAGTACTTC. It codes for CASSYSRTGVHEQYF.

This chain uses TRBV5-1 with TRBJ2-3; D might be TRBD2 (5 bases). CDR1 and CDR2 (germline): SGHRS, YFSETQ. V was clipped by 1 base and J by 2 bases, with 11 bases between them. The CDR3 totals 15 residues. In DNA form, the CDR3 reads TGCGCCAGCAGCTTGTCGGGAAGGCCCACAGATACGCAGTATTTT. This gives the protein CASSLSGRPTDTQYF.

The J gene is TRBJ2-1, the V gene TRBV27; 7 bases line up with TRBD1. V shed 11 bases and J 4 bases; nucleotides not matched to a gene: 20. CDR1 and CDR2 from the germline V gene are MNHEY and SMNVEV (reference sequence). The CDR3 contains 17 residues. The CDR3 DNA is TGTGCCCTCCTGACAGGGCCCAAGGTTCACGGTTACAATGAGCAGTTCTTC. Translating it yields CALLTGPKVHGYNEQFF.

The genes are TRBV5-1 and TRBJ2-7; D not resolved. This CDR3 is built from 15 residues. CDR1 and CDR2 (germline): SGHRS, YFSETQ. V was shortened by 2 bases and J by 6 bases, with 18 bases between the two germline ends. CDR3 in amino acids: CASSFPGEETGEQYF. The CDR3 DNA reads as TGCGCCAGCAGCTTCCCCGGTGAGGAGACTGGCGAGCAGTACTTC.

The chain carries TRBV13 and TRBJ1-1; perhaps TRBD1 as D (5 bases). Germline V gives CDR1 PRHDT, CDR2 FYEKMQ (reference sequence). V shed 0 bases and J shed 2 bases, with 10 bases lying between them. The CDR3 contains 15 residues. The CDR3 DNA sequence: TGTGCCAGCAGCTTAGGTGGGGGGGTAAACACTGAAGCTTTCTTT. Amino acid sequence: CASSLGGGVNTEAFF.